The subject of this entry is one TCR beta chain. As yet, its antigen is unknown. V lost 2 bases and J 0 bases, leaving 11 bases between the germline ends. The CDR3 contains 15 residues. Per germline, CDR1 SGHVS and CDR2 FQNEAQ. The data were obtained in a study of T cell responses to AZD1222 COVID-19 vaccine. Using immunoSEQ multiplex PCR, the repertoire was profiled, and TCRdb retains in-frame clones only, with some absent. This sample has about 160,000 clones, with 90% to 95% found just once. Study outcomes and limitations: The donor group comprised mostly white British people and more females; the analysis possibly underestimated clonal diversity.

The sequenced sample was peripheral blood, obtained on day 0 of AZD1222 vaccination. V and J are TRBV7-8 and TRBJ2-7, with D possibly called TRBD1 or TRBD2 (5 bases each). This TCR derives from an adult in good health. The CDR3 bases are TGTGCCAGCAGCTTACTTCCAGGGAGCTCCTACGAGCAGTACTTC. Translating gives CASSLLPGSSYEQYF.